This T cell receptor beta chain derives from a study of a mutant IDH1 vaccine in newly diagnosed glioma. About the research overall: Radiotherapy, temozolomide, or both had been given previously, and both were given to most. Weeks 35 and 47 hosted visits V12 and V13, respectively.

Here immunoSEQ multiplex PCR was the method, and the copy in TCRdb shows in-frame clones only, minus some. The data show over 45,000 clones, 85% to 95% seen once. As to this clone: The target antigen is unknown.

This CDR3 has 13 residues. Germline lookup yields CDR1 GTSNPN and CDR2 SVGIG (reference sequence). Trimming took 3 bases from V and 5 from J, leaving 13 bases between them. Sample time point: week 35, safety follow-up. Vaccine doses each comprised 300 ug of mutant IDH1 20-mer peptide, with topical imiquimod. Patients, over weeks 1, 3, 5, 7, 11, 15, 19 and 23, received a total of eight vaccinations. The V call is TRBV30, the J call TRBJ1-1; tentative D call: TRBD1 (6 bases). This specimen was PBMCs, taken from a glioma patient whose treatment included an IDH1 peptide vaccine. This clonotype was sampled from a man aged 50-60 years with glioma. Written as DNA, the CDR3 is TGTGCCTGGAGCGGGACATATGGGACTGAAGCTTTCTTT. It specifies CAWSGTYGTEAFF.